Following are 24 T cell receptor beta chains from one sample sequenced in a study of response to subunit inactivated influenza vaccine. TCRdb independently ran MiXCR on the RT-PCR reads; one entry per CDR3 protein. The table includes under 950,000 distinct CDR3 sequences, around 21% detected once. This sample comprised PBMCs from blood, obtained 5 days after vaccination. These receptors all come from a middle-aged man who received an inactivated influenza vaccine.

This clonotype was counted only a few times. The chain couples TRBV20-1 to TRBJ2-5; 10 nucleotides line up with TRBD2. CDR1 and CDR2 from the germline V gene are DFQATT and SNEGSKA (reference sequence). The CDR3 spans 15 residues. V was clipped by 3 bases and J by 5 bases; unmatched bases: 9. The DNA of the CDR3 is TGCAGTGCTAGTGTACAGCGGGGGGGCATGGAGACCCAGTACTTC. Protein: CSASVQRGGMETQYF.

The V call is TRBV20-1, the J call TRBJ1-6, with 7 bases aligning to TRBD1. CDR1 is DFQATT, CDR2 SNEGSKA, per germline (reference sequence). V was clipped by 3 bases and J by 3 bases; unmatched bases: 5. CDR3 length equals 15 residues. CDR3 nucleotides: TGCAGTGCTAGGTCCAGGGGGTACTATAATTCACCCCTCCACTTT. As protein: CSARSRGYYNSPLHF.

This clonotype was picked up a small number of times. This chain joins TRBV7-9 and TRBJ1-2; a weak D match, TRBD1 (6 bases). The CDR3 covers 15 residues. V was shortened by 4 bases and J by 1 base, with 13 bases between the two germline ends. CDR1 is SEHNR and CDR2 is FQNEAQ in the germline V gene (reference sequence). Here the CDR3 reads CASSSPAGDNYGYTF. The CDR3 DNA reads as TGTGCCAGCAGCTCCCCCGCAGGGGATAACTATGGCTACACCTTC.

Here the CDR3 DNA reads TGTGCCACCAGTGATACGGACAGCTTCTATGGCTACACCTTC. As protein: CATSDTDSFYGYTF. The gene calls are TRBV24-1 and TRBJ1-2; tentative D call: TRBD1 (6 bases). The V gene's germline CDR1 is KGHDR and CDR2 SFDVKD. The ends were cut back, 3 bases at V and 4 bases at J, with 11 bases in the middle. The CDR3 runs to 14 residues.

This clonotype turned up a few times. This chain uses TRBV12-3 or TRBV12-4 with TRBJ2-2, with TRBD2 matching 7 bases. This CDR3 region has 14 residues. Losses at the gene ends were 4 bases for V and 4 bases for J; bases not matched to a gene: 3. The DNA of the CDR3 is TGTGCCAGCAGTTGGGGGGGAGGCACCGGGGAGCTGTTTTTT. Its protein is CASSWGGGTGELFF.

The genes are TRBV9 and TRBJ2-7; TRBD1 matches at 7 bases. CDR1 is SGDLS, CDR2 YYNGEE, per germline. The CDR3 runs to 15 residues. V shed 0 bases, J shed 3 bases, and the junction held 6 bases outside the gene matches. CDR3 amino acids: CASSVGWTGLYEQYF. The CDR3, as DNA: TGTGCCAGCAGCGTAGGGTGGACAGGTCTCTACGAGCAGTACTTC.

The chain links TRBV4-3 to TRBJ2-2; D uncertain. CDR1 is LGHNA and CDR2 is YSLEER in the germline V gene. The CDR3 loop spans 16 amino acids. Trimming took 0 bases from V and 7 from J, leaving 15 bases between them. In DNA, the CDR3 is TGCGCCAGCAGCCAAGAGTCTACAGTCAATTTCGGGGAGCTGTTTTTT. The encoded protein is CASSQESTVNFGELFF.

The chain joins TRBV7-2 to TRBJ2-3; D may be TRBD2 (7 bases). Trimming removed 0 bases from V and 5 bases from J, with 18 bases in between. The germline CDR1 and CDR2 sequences are SGHTA and FQGNSA. The CDR3 extends over 17 amino acids. The CDR3 protein is CASSLAWGGPLEDTQYF. CDR3 DNA: TGTGCCAGCAGCTTAGCGTGGGGGGGGCCCCTCGAAGATACGCAGTATTTT. The whole variable domain, remainder taken from reference TRBV7-2 and TRBJ2-3, is GAGVSQSPSNKVTEKGKDVELRCDPISGHTALYWYRQSLGQGLEFLIYFQGNSAPDKSGLPSDRFSAERTGGSVSTLTIQRTQQEDSAVYLCASSLAWGGPLEDTQYFGPGTRLTVL.

Points on this clonotype: The junction shows a germline mismatch at one end, possibly a read error. The V and J genes are TRBV6-5 and TRBJ1-5, with D tentatively TRBD1 (6 bases). Germline V gene lookup returns CDR1 MNHEY and CDR2 SVGAGI. The CDR3 extends over 17 amino acids. CDR3 region: CACSYSRGGRRNQPQHF. The CDR3 nucleotides are TGTGCCTGCAGTTACTCGCGTGGGGGGCGTCGAAATCAGCCCCAGCATTTT.

The chain links TRBV6-1 to TRBJ2-1, with 8 bases matching TRBD2. The V gene's germline CDR1 is MNHNS and CDR2 SASEGT. The CDR3 consists of 16 residues. With 10 bases clipped from V and 0 bases from J, the junction kept 11 bases outside the gene matches. CDR3 region: CATSGSLSGSYNEQFF. CDR3 bases: TGTGCCACCAGCGGGAGCCTCAGCGGCTCCTACAATGAGCAGTTCTTC.

This clonotype was seen more than once but under ten times. The genes are TRBV7-2 and TRBJ1-5, with TRBD1 matching 7 bases. V dropped 1 base and J dropped 5; count of bases not matched to a gene: 5. Germline values: CDR1 SGHTA, CDR2 FQGNSA. The CDR3 contains 15 residues. This chain's CDR3 is CASSLENRGHQPQHF. CDR3 DNA sequence: TGTGCCAGCAGCTTAGAAAACAGGGGTCATCAGCCCCAGCATTTT.

This clonotype was observed a handful of times. V usage is TRBV12-2 and J usage is TRBJ1-2; the table's D call TRBD1 went unverified against the DNA. TRBV12-2 represents a pseudogene. The CDR3 length is 16 residues. The CDR3 sequence is CASRLAKGEEGYGYTF. The CDR3 nucleotides are TGTGCAAGTCGCTTAGCGAAAGGGGAAGAGGGGTATGGCTACACCTTC.

The chain joins TRBV7-8 to TRBJ2-1; 10 nucleotides line up with TRBD1. This CDR3 is 15 amino acids long. Germline V gene sequence: CDR1 SGHVS, CDR2 FQNEAQ. V was clipped by 2 bases and J by 10 bases; unmatched bases: 8. The CDR3 loop is CASSLRDRGFGEQFF. Written as DNA, the CDR3 is TGTGCCAGCAGCTTAAGGGACAGGGGATTTGGAGAGCAGTTCTTC.

The chain uses TRBV9 and TRBJ2-3, with no clear D. The length of the CDR3 is 13 residues. The germline V and J ends were trimmed by 0 bases and 5 bases, with 7 bases remaining between them. Germline CDR1 SGDLS, CDR2 YYNGEE. CDR3: CASSVAMGDTQYF. CDR3 DNA: TGTGCCAGCAGCGTAGCCATGGGAGATACGCAGTATTTT.

This clonotype has ten or more counts. This chain uses TRBV7-2 with TRBJ2-4, with D perhaps given as TRBD1 or TRBD2 (5 bases each). Germline V gene lookup returns CDR1 SGHTA and CDR2 FQGNSA. The V end was cut by 5 bases, the J end by 7 bases, with 12 bases between. CDR3 size: 13 residues. Here the CDR3 DNA reads TGTGCCAGCAGCCCAGGGACGGCGAACATTCAGTACTTC. Its translation is CASSPGTANIQYF.

The gene calls are TRBV11-2 and TRBJ2-3, with a possible D match to TRBD2 (5 bases). Germline CDR1 and CDR2: SGHAT and FQNNGV. The CDR3 is 14 residues long. V lost 5 bases, J lost 5 bases, and 14 bases lay in between. The CDR3 here is CASSPTRTIDTQYF. The DNA of the CDR3 is TGTGCCAGCAGCCCTACTAGAACGATAGATACGCAGTATTTT. The variable domain in full, with the rest retrieved from reference TRBV11-2 and TRBJ2-3, is EAGVAQSPRYKIIEKRQSVAFWCNPISGHATLYWYQQILGQGPKLLIQFQNNGVVDDSQLPKDRFSAERLKGVDSTLKIQPAKLEDSAVYLCASSPTRTIDTQYFGPGTRLTVL.

Ten or more counts support this clonotype. V usage is TRBV4-3 and J usage is TRBJ2-7, with TRBD2 identical over 10 bases. Germline V lookup: CDR1 LGHNA, CDR2 YSLEER. The junction had 4 bases not matched to a gene; V was cut back by 2 bases and J by 3 bases. CDR3 length: 15 residues. The CDR3 is CASSQRPSGSYEQYF. CDR3 nucleotide sequence: TGCGCCAGCAGCCAACGGCCTAGCGGGAGCTACGAGCAGTACTTC.

This rearrangement joins TRBV9 to TRBJ2-5, with TRBD2 matching over 9 bases. The V gene end was trimmed by 6 bases and the J gene end by 0 bases; junction bases not matched to a gene: 3. In germline, CDR1 is SGDLS, CDR2 YYNGEE. CDR3 length: 14 amino acids. The CDR3 region is CASTERGDQETQYF. The DNA for the CDR3 is TGTGCCAGCACGGAGCGGGGGGACCAAGAGACCCAGTACTTC.

This clonotype was seen more than once but under ten times. The chain links TRBV12-3 or TRBV12-4 to TRBJ1-3, with TRBD1 identical over 9 bases. V was pared by 5 bases and J by 2 bases, with 4 bases of the junction left unmatched. This CDR3 region has 15 residues. The CDR3 loop reads CASSPDRGTGNTIYF. The CDR3 nucleotides are TGTGCCAGCAGTCCGGACAGGGGAACTGGAAACACCATATATTTT.

This clonotype came up a few times. The rearrangement joins TRBV11-2 to TRBJ2-1; 10 positions match TRBD2. V dropped 0 bases and J dropped 2; count of bases not matched to a gene: 13. The CDR3 extends over 20 amino acids. The germline V gene encodes CDR1 SGHAT and CDR2 FQNNGV. The CDR3 reads CASSLDFWLAGAPTYNEQFF. The CDR3 DNA reads TGTGCCAGCAGCTTAGACTTTTGGCTAGCGGGAGCCCCCACCTACAATGAGCAGTTCTTC.

In this sample, this clonotype is hyperexpanded (1% or more). The CDR3 here is CASSPNIGEQYF. The CDR3 DNA is TGTGCCAGCAGTCCAAACATCGGGGAGCAGTACTTC. The chain is built from TRBV6-2 or TRBV6-3 and TRBJ2-7, with D unclear. V was cut by 5 bases and J by 7 bases, with 12 bases left in between. Germline-derived CDR1 and CDR2 are MNHEY and SVGEGT. The length of the CDR3 is 12 residues.

This clonotype showed up many times. V usage is TRBV24-1 and J usage is TRBJ2-7, with 10 positions matching TRBD1. CDR3 length: 13 residues. Germline CDR1 KGHDR, CDR2 SFDVKD. The J segment lost 7 bases and the V segment lost 4 bases, leaving 3 bases of the junction unmatched. The CDR3 here is CATSDWDRGEQYF. CDR3 bases: TGTGCCACCAGTGACTGGGACAGGGGAGAGCAGTACTTC.

This clonotype was observed a handful of times. V and J are TRBV6-1 and TRBJ2-1; 8 nucleotides agree with TRBD2. The germline V gene has CDR1 MNHNS and CDR2 SASEGT. The length of the CDR3 is 16 residues. J was trimmed by 1 base and V by 6 bases; bases with no gene match: 8. CDR3 sequence (DNA): TGTGCCAGCAGGCTGGGGAGCGGGGGATCCTACAATGAGCAGTTCTTC. Translation: CASRLGSGGSYNEQFF.

Only a few counts were recorded for this clonotype. V gene TRBV20-1 combines with J gene TRBJ2-3; 7 bases match TRBD1. J gave up 5 bases and V 4 bases, and 9 bases lay outside the gene matches. CDR1 and CDR2 (germline): DFQATT, SNEGSKA (reference sequence). This CDR3 has 14 amino acids. In DNA, the CDR3 is TGCAGTGCTAACGACAGGGCCCCGGGAGATACGCAGTATTTT. Protein sequence: CSANDRAPGDTQYF.